Listed here are 27 T cell receptor beta chains from one sample, sequenced in a study of blood T cells in healthy people across ages. The authors ran a second PCR of roughly 6 to 11 cycles using a sample-barcoded 5' primer and a J-beta primer mix. TCRdb recomputed calls from the 5' RACE reads with MiXCR, one row per CDR3 protein. The repertoire holds roughly 1,500,000 distinct CDR3 sequences, with around 42% as singletons. What was sequenced was blood. The receptors were gathered from a woman aged 18-29 years in good health.

The V and J genes are TRBV4-1 and TRBJ2-3; D assignment may be TRBD1 or TRBD2 (6 bases each). Trimming took 3 bases from V and 6 from J, leaving 16 bases between them. CDR3 length: 15 residues. Germline V gives CDR1 MGHRA, CDR2 YSYEKL. The CDR3 nucleotides read TGCGCCAGCAGCCAGGGAAGGGGGGTTGGGGATACGCAGTATTTT. Translating gives CASSQGRGVGDTQYF.

The V call is TRBV6-1, the J call TRBJ2-1; weak D call: TRBD1 (5 bases). Germline V CDR1 and CDR2: MNHNS, SASEGT. CDR3 length equals 14 residues. Trimming shortened V by 1 base and J by 3 bases, and 7 bases separated the two germline ends. CDR3 DNA sequence: TGTGCCAGCAGTGAAGAGGGGTTCTACAATGAGCAGTTCTTC. Encoded protein: CASSEEGFYNEQFF.

This clonotype occurred many times. The chain joins TRBV10-3 to TRBJ1-1; 7 bases line up with TRBD1. This CDR3 region has 16 residues. V lost 6 bases, J lost 3 bases, and 13 bases stayed unmatched. Germline CDR1 and CDR2: ENHRY and SYGVKD. The CDR3 DNA follows: TGTGCCATCAGATATGGGGACAGTCAGAGGGACACTGAAGCTTTCTTT. This encodes CAIRYGDSQRDTEAFF.

The rearrangement joins TRBV20-1 to TRBJ2-3; the D gene is possibly TRBD2 (5 bases). CDR3 size: 16 residues. V lost 3 bases to trimming and J lost 4 bases, with 20 bases between them. Germline CDR1 reads DFQATT; CDR2 reads SNEGSKA (reference sequence). DNA of the CDR3: TGCAGTGCTAGTCCTGTCGGGAATGGGCCGGCAGATACGCAGTATTTT. Translating gives CSASPVGNGPADTQYF.

The chain combines TRBV5-1 with TRBJ2-1; D ambiguous. The germline V gene encodes CDR1 SGHRS and CDR2 YFSETQ. This CDR3 region has 15 residues. V was clipped by 4 bases and J by 4 bases, with 15 bases between them. The CDR3 sequence: CASSILGADYNEQFF. DNA of the CDR3: TGCGCCAGCAGCATCCTGGGCGCAGATTACAATGAGCAGTTCTTC.

The chain has TRBV11-2 and TRBJ2-7; D gene unclear. Germline assignment: CDR1 SGHAT and CDR2 FQNNGV. The CDR3 totals 15 residues. Trimming removed 2 bases from V and 7 bases from J, with 18 bases in between. DNA of the CDR3: TGTGCCAGCAGCTTAAGCGTAGGGTACTACAATGAGCAGTACTTC. Amino acids: CASSLSVGYYNEQYF.

Points on this clonotype: A much larger clone differs by one base, so this may be a read error. The V call is TRBV18, the J call TRBJ2-7; perhaps TRBD1 as D (6 bases). Looked up from germline, CDR1 is KGHSH and CDR2 is LQKENI. Trimming stripped 6 bases from V and 6 bases from J, with 15 bases between. The CDR3 is made up of 13 amino acids. CDR3 nucleotides: TGTGCCAGCTCCGAGACAGGAAGCTGCGAGCAGTACTTC. This codes for CASSETGSCEQYF.

This clonotype occurred a few times. This chain joins TRBV15 and TRBJ1-5; 7 nucleotides match TRBD1. Germline trimming cut 0 bases from V and 6 bases from J; bases unmatched to any gene: 5. This CDR3 has 15 amino acids. Germline assignment: CDR1 LNHNV and CDR2 YYDKDF (reference sequence). CDR3 nucleotides: TGTGCCACCAGCAGAGACAGGGGGGCGGCTCAGCCCCAGCATTTT. Its protein is CATSRDRGAAQPQHF.

The gene calls are TRBV7-2 and TRBJ2-1; TRBD2 matches at 10 bases. Germline lookup yields CDR1 SGHTA and CDR2 FQGNSA. The CDR3 is 17 residues long. Trimming at V came to 2 bases and at J to 7 bases, leaving 11 bases not matched to a gene. CDR3 loop: CASSLNWGTSVTNEQFF. The CDR3 DNA sequence: TGTGCCAGCAGCTTAAATTGGGGGACTAGCGTCACAAATGAGCAGTTCTTC.

In this sample, this clonotype turned up a few times. This may be a read error, as it is one base from a much larger clone. The CDR3 DNA reads TGCGCCAGCAGCGTGGGGACAGAGTTCTATGGCTACACCTTC. It yields the protein CASSVGTEFYGYTF. J is TRBJ1-2 and V is TRBV5-1; 7 nucleotides agree with TRBD1. In germline, CDR1 is SGHRS, CDR2 YFSETQ. V lost 4 bases to trimming and J lost 4 bases; unmatched junction nucleotides: 7. This CDR3 has 14 residues. The whole variable domain, remainder taken from reference TRBV5-1 and TRBJ1-2, is KAGVTQTPRYLIKTRGQQVTLSCSPISGHRSVSWYQQTPGQGLQFLFEYFSETQRNKGNFPGRFSGRQFSNSRSEMNVSTLELGDSALYLCASSVGTEFYGYTFGSGTRLTVV.

The V and J genes are TRBV6-1 and TRBJ2-1; 7 positions agree with TRBD2. The CDR3 runs to 12 residues. The J segment lost 9 bases and the V segment lost 5 bases, leaving 4 bases of the junction unmatched. The germline gives CDR1 MNHNS, CDR2 SASEGT. Here the CDR3 DNA reads TGTGCCAGCAGTTCAGGGAGGGGTGAGCAGTTCTTC. Translation: CASSSGRGEQFF.

The chain combines TRBV6-5 with TRBJ2-5; D not certain. The ends were cut back, 10 bases at V and 5 bases at J, with 11 bases in the middle. This CDR3 spans 11 amino acids. CDR1 and CDR2 (germline): MNHEY, SVGAGI. CDR3 nucleotide sequence: TGTGCCACCAGGATATCGGAGACCCAGTACTTC. Translation: CATRISETQYF.

This rearrangement joins TRBV10-3 to TRBJ1-1; D gene ambiguous. Looked up from germline, CDR1 is ENHRY and CDR2 is SYGVKD. This CDR3 contains 12 residues. Trimming took 3 bases from V and 8 from J, leaving 10 bases between them. The CDR3: CAISDGQTEAFF. The CDR3 DNA sequence: TGTGCCATCAGTGACGGTCAGACCGAAGCTTTCTTT.

The J gene is TRBJ2-3, the V gene TRBV12-3 or TRBV12-4; 9 positions match TRBD2. The ends lost 8 bases at V and 8 bases at J; junction bases unmatched: 5. The CDR3 length is 12 residues. Here the CDR3 DNA reads TGTGCCAGCTTAGCGGGAGTTGGTACGCAGTATTTT. Its protein is CASLAGVGTQYF.

The gene calls are TRBV12-3 or TRBV12-4 and TRBJ2-5, with D perhaps matching TRBD1 or TRBD2 (5 bases each). The CDR3 extends over 15 amino acids. V was cut by 3 bases and J by 1 base, with 12 bases left in between. The CDR3 DNA follows: TGTGCCAGCAGTTTCGTAAGGGACCCCCAAGAGACCCAGTACTTC. This codes for CASSFVRDPQETQYF.

The CDR3 protein is CASSPVTQGDTGEQYF. CDR3 bases: TGTGCCAGCAGTCCGGTAACACAGGGGGACACGGGCGAGCAGTACTTC. This chain joins TRBV12-3 or TRBV12-4 and TRBJ2-7; TRBD1 aligns across 8 bases. The J segment lost 6 bases and the V segment lost 5 bases, leaving 15 bases of the junction unmatched. This CDR3 has 16 residues.

The rearrangement uses TRBV4-1 and TRBJ1-2; D gene uncertain. The V and J ends lost 2 bases and 12 bases respectively, with 16 bases between them. The CDR3 spans 13 residues. CDR1 and CDR2 from the germline V gene are MGHRA and YSYEKL. For the CDR3, the DNA is TGCGCCAGCAGCCAATGGGAGGCCGGTGCGGACACCTTC. As protein: CASSQWEAGADTF.

This clonotype has only a few counts. The genes are TRBV20-1 and TRBJ1-1, with D uncertain. V was pared by 0 bases and J by 0 bases, with 14 bases between. CDR1 and CDR2 (germline): DFQATT, SNEGSKA (reference sequence). The CDR3 sequence is 16 residues long. The CDR3 nucleotides are TGCAGTGCTAGAGATGGGTCAGTCCTGATGAACACTGAAGCTTTCTTT. The encoded protein is CSARDGSVLMNTEAFF.

The V gene is TRBV5-1, the J gene TRBJ2-6; possibly TRBD1 for D (5 bases). This CDR3 region has 15 residues. The germline CDR1 and CDR2 sequences are SGHRS and YFSETQ. V lost 4 bases, J lost 4 bases, and 12 bases lay in between. CDR3 sequence reads: CASSIGHSGANVLTF. CDR3 bases: TGCGCCAGCAGCATTGGACACTCCGGGGCCAACGTCCTGACTTTC.

To note about this clonotype: One junction end does not reproduce the germline sequence, and a read error may be involved. This sequence joins TRBV20-1 and TRBJ2-1, with D possibly matching TRBD2 (6 bases). This CDR3 region has 15 residues. CDR1 is DFQATT, CDR2 SNEGSKA, per germline (reference sequence). The DNA of the CDR3 is TGCAGTGCCAGAGATATGTTACGGGGGTACAATGAGCAGTTCTTC. It specifies CSARDMLRGYNEQFF.

This chain joins TRBV5-1 and TRBJ2-1; 8 nucleotides match TRBD1. J was trimmed by 7 bases and V by 3 bases; bases with no gene match: 6. The CDR3 has 14 amino acids. CDR1 SGHRS and CDR2 YFSETQ come from the germline V gene. CDR3 residues: CASSWTQGANEQFF. The DNA for the CDR3 is TGCGCCAGCAGCTGGACGCAGGGGGCTAATGAGCAGTTCTTC.

This chain uses TRBV29-1 with TRBJ2-2; D may be TRBD1 (5 bases). The CDR3 loop spans 13 amino acids. V dropped 4 bases and J dropped 5 bases, with 11 bases sitting between them. The germline V gene encodes CDR1 SQVTM and CDR2 ANQGSEA. The CDR3 sequence is CSVGRGLTGELFF. The DNA of the CDR3 is TGCAGCGTTGGAAGGGGTTTGACCGGGGAGCTGTTTTTT.

This clonotype was found many times. V is TRBV29-1 and J is TRBJ2-3; 9 nucleotides match TRBD1. There are 14 residues in the CDR3. Germline V lookup: CDR1 SQVTM, CDR2 ANQGSEA. Trimming took 7 bases from V and 3 from J; bases not matched to a gene: 8. CDR3 protein: CSANRGRGTDTQYF. CDR3 DNA sequence: TGCAGCGCAAACAGGGGGCGCGGGACAGATACGCAGTATTTT.

CDR3 nucleotide sequence: TGCGCCAGCAGTAAAGACAGCCTCACTGAAGCTTTCTTT. Protein product: CASSKDSLTEAFF. The gene calls are TRBV10-1 and TRBJ1-1; perhaps TRBD1 as D (5 bases). Trimming took off 5 bases at V and 4 bases at J, with 11 bases between the two ends. Per the germline V gene, CDR1 is WNHNN and CDR2 is SYGVQD (reference sequence). The CDR3 is 13 amino acids.

At least ten counts were recorded for this clonotype. The rearrangement uses TRBV20-1 and TRBJ2-7; the D gene is possibly TRBD1 (6 bases). CDR3 length equals 16 residues. The ends were cut back, 0 bases at V and 2 bases at J, with 17 bases in the middle. Germline V lookup: CDR1 DFQATT, CDR2 SNEGSKA (reference sequence). The DNA for the CDR3 is TGCAGTGCTAGAGATCATCGGACAGAGAACCCCTACGAGCAGTACTTC. It yields the protein CSARDHRTENPYEQYF.

The chain employs TRBV7-9 and TRBJ2-2; TRBD2 matches 9 bases. CDR3 length: 17 residues. With V trimmed by 5 bases and J by 0 bases, 7 bases remained unmatched. Germline V gene lookup returns CDR1 SEHNR and CDR2 FQNEAQ (reference sequence). The CDR3 bases are TGTGCCAGCAGCCCTTTTAGCGGGGGTTCGAACACCGGGGAGCTGTTTTTT. Its protein product is CASSPFSGGSNTGELFF.

CDR3 coding DNA: TGTGCCACCAATTCCGGGGGGAGCTCTGGAAACACCATATATTTT. Its protein product is CATNSGGSSGNTIYF. This rearrangement joins TRBV24-1 to TRBJ1-3, with TRBD1 as a possible D gene (5 bases). Germline values: CDR1 KGHDR, CDR2 SFDVKD. The V and J ends lost 8 bases and 0 bases respectively, with 13 bases between them. The CDR3 spans 15 residues.